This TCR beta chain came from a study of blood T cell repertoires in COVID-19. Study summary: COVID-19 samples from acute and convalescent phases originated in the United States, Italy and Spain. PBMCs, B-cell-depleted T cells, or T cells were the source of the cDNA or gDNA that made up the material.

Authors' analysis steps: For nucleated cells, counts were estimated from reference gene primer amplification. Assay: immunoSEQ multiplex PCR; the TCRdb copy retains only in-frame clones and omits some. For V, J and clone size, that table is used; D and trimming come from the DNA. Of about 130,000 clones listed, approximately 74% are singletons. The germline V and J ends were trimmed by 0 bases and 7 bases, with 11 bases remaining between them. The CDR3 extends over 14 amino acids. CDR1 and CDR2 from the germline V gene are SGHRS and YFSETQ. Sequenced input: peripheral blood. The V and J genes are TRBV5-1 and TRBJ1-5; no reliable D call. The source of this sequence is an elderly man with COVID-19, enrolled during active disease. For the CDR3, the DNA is TGCGCCAGCAGCTTGGGCGGGGTAGGACAGCCCCAGCATTTT. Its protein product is CASSLGGVGQPQHF.